The clone carrying this T cell receptor beta chain was seen ten or more times. The observed sequence ends 3 residues before the CDR3 terminus, with the missing tail filled in from the germline J gene. Assay used: immunoSEQ multiplex PCR; TCRdb lists only in-frame clones, some missing. This set yields about 28,000 clones and no singletons; the top ten hold about an eighth. This entry comes from a study of T cell clonality in common variable immunodeficiency. This CDR3 contains 15 residues. Trimming removed 8 bases from V and 7 bases from J; junction bases left unmatched: 12. Germline values: CDR1 WNHNN, CDR2 SYGVQD (reference sequence). Patients and controls were mostly of Caucasian heritage.

The specimen sequenced was peripheral blood mononuclear cells. The sequence was obtained from a person aged 18 to 70 in good health. The rearrangement links TRBV10-1 to TRBJ1-5; 9 bases match TRBD1. CDR3 amino acids: CASLCMGQGEQPQHF. The DNA read from the CDR3 is TGCGCCAGCCTCTGCATGGGACAGGGTGAGCAGCCC.